This T cell receptor beta chain was identified in a study of T cell clonotyping in hematopoietic cell transplantation. Study at large: Recipient samples before transplant were obtained post-cytoreduction.

This table comes from immunoSEQ multiplex PCR, and its TCRdb copy is limited to in-frame clones, with some not included. The top ten clones hold roughly 1.8% of a sample with about 76,000 clones, 95% to 97% of them seen once. With regard to this clone: Its antigen is undetermined.

The time point here: recipient sample about 28 days before transplant, after cytoreduction. Study-wide results and caveats: Graft donor and pretransplant recipient Inverse Simpson Index values predicted broader posttransplant TCR diversity.

The input for sequencing was peripheral blood mononuclear cells, taken before stem cell transplant. The clonotype comes from a woman between 50 and 59 years old with acute myeloid leukemia. Some clones in this sample may be carry-over from other donors' samples.

CDR3 in DNA: TGCAGCGTTGATTGGAACAGCCTATCCTTTCAAGAGACCCAGTACTTC. Translation: CSVDWNSLSFQETQYF. The V and J genes are TRBV29-1 and TRBJ2-5; no clear D. Germline V gene sequence: CDR1 SQVTM, CDR2 ANQGSEA. V lost 3 bases and J 2 bases, leaving 19 bases between the germline ends. The CDR3 is made up of 16 amino acids.